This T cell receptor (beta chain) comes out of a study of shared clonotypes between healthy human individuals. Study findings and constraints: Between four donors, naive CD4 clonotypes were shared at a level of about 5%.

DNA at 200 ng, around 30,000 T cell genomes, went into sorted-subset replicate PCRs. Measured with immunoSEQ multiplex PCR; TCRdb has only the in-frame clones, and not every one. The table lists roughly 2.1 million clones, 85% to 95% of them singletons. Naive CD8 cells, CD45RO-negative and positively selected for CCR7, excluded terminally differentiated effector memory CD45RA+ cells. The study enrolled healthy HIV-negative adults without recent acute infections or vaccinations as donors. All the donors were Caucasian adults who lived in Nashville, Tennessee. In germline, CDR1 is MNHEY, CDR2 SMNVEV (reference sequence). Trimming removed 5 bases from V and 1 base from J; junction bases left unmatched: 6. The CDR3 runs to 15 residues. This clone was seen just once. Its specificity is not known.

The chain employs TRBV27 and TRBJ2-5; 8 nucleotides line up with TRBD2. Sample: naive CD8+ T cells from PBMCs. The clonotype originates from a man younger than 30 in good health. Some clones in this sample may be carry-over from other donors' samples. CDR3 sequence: CASSPPGLGQETQYF. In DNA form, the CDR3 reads TGTGCCAGCAGTCCACCGGGACTAGGCCAAGAGACCCAGTACTTC.